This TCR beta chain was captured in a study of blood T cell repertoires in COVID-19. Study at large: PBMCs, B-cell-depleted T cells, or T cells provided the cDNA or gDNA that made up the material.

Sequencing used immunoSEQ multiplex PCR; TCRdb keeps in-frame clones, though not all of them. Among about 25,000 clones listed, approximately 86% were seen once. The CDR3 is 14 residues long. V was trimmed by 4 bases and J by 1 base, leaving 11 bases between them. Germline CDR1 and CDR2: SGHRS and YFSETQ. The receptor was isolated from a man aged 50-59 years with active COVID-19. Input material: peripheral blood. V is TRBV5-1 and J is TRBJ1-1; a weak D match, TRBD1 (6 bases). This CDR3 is CASSAGQWNTEAFF. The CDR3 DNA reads TGCGCCAGCAGCGCCGGACAGTGGAACACTGAAGCTTTCTTT.